This T cell receptor (beta chain) was found in a study of shared clonotypes between healthy human individuals. Here immunoSEQ multiplex PCR was the method, and the copy in TCRdb shows in-frame clones only, minus some. The top ten clones hold 1.5% to 2% of a sample with around 1,900,000 clones, about 94% of them seen once. The naive CD8 fraction comprised CD45RO-negative cells positively selected for CCR7 and excluded terminally differentiated effector memory CD45RA+ cells. The material sequenced was naive CD8+ T cells from PBMCs. This TCR came from a man between 18 and 29 years old in good health. Some clones in this sample may be carry-over from other donors' samples.

DNA of the CDR3: TGTGCCAGCAGCCCTCGAACACAGCCTATGAACACTGAAGCTTTCTTT. This gives the protein CASSPRTQPMNTEAFF. The chain joins TRBV7-9 to TRBJ1-1; D gene ambiguous. With 5 bases removed from V and 0 bases from J, the gap between germline ends came to 16 bases. CDR1 and CDR2 (germline): SEHNR, FQNEAQ (reference sequence). There are 16 residues in the CDR3.